Each of the 17 T cell receptor beta chains below was sequenced from the same sample in a study of technical replicates of blood from a few donors. Produced via immunoSEQ multiplex PCR; TCRdb's table is partial and in-frame only. The repertoire holds tens of thousands of clones, with just under 95% as singletons. Sequencing used T cells isolated from PBMCs. Receptors originate from a human donor in good health.

J is TRBJ1-1 and V is TRBV30; tentative D call: TRBD1 (5 bases). Germline values: CDR1 GTSNPN, CDR2 SVGIG (reference sequence). V was trimmed by 4 bases and J by 7 bases, leaving 13 bases between them. This CDR3 is built from 12 residues. DNA of the CDR3: TGTGCCTGGAATCCTGGGGGGTTTGAAGCTTTCTTT. This translates into CAWNPGGFEAFF.

The J gene is TRBJ2-2, the V gene TRBV27; TRBD2 matches at 8 bases. Losses at the gene ends were 7 bases for V and 4 bases for J; bases not matched to a gene: 5. The CDR3 extends over 14 amino acids. Germline V gene lookup returns CDR1 MNHEY and CDR2 SMNVEV (reference sequence). CDR3 loop: CASKVLAATGELFF. CDR3 nucleotides: TGTGCCAGCAAAGTACTAGCGGCCACCGGGGAGCTGTTTTTT.

V usage is TRBV5-1 and J usage is TRBJ2-3; TRBD2 matches 10 bases. Looked up from germline, CDR1 is SGHRS and CDR2 is YFSETQ. The CDR3 covers 17 residues. The junction had 8 bases not matched to a gene; V was cut back by 2 bases and J by 2 bases. For the CDR3, the DNA is TGCGCCAGCAGCTTACTGACTAGCGGGTTGTCCACAGATACGCAGTATTTT. Protein sequence: CASSLLTSGLSTDTQYF. The whole variable domain, filled in from reference TRBV5-1 and TRBJ2-3, reads KAGVTQTPRYLIKTRGQQVTLSCSPISGHRSVSWYQQTPGQGLQFLFEYFSETQRNKGNFPGRFSGRQFSNSRSEMNVSTLELGDSALYLCASSLLTSGLSTDTQYFGPGTRLTVL.

This chain joins TRBV7-8 and TRBJ2-3; tentatively, D is TRBD1 (5 bases). Trimming pared 1 base from V and 3 bases from J, leaving 20 bases between. Germline V gene lookup returns CDR1 SGHVS and CDR2 FQNEAQ. This CDR3 is built from 18 residues. This CDR3 is CASSLVFLASKGTDTQYF. The CDR3 DNA reads TGTGCCAGCAGCTTAGTCTTCCTGGCTAGTAAGGGGACAGATACGCAGTATTTT.

The chain has TRBV5-6 and TRBJ2-2; 9 nucleotides line up with TRBD2. The J segment lost 6 bases and the V segment lost 6 bases, leaving 12 bases of the junction unmatched. The CDR3 has 16 residues. CDR1 is SGHDT and CDR2 is YYEEEE in the germline V gene. The CDR3 bases are TGTGCCAGCACCCTGATGGTTAGCGGGAGTGCCGGGGAGCTGTTTTTT. It specifies CASTLMVSGSAGELFF.

The chain employs TRBV30 and TRBJ1-2; 11 nucleotides match TRBD1. The CDR3 is made up of 14 amino acids. CDR1 GTSNPN and CDR2 SVGIG come from the germline V gene (reference sequence). V lost 1 base, J lost 7 bases, and 5 bases stayed unmatched. In DNA form, the CDR3 reads TGTGCCTGGAGTGCGGACAGGGGGCTTACTGGCTACACCTTC. Its protein is CAWSADRGLTGYTF.

This rearrangement joins TRBV14 to TRBJ1-1; D not resolved. Deletions cut 1 base from V and 1 base from J, with 4 bases between. Germline values: CDR1 SGHDN, CDR2 FVKESK. CDR3 length: 13 amino acids. The CDR3 spells CASSQGRNTEAFF. In DNA form, the CDR3 reads TGTGCCAGCAGCCAAGGGAGGAACACTGAAGCTTTCTTT. The full variable domain, completed using reference TRBV14 and TRBJ1-1, is EAGVTQFPSHSVIEKGQTVTLRCDPISGHDNLYWYRRVMGKEIKFLLHFVKESKQDESGMPNNRFLAERTGGTYSTLKVQPAELEDSGVYFCASSQGRNTEAFFGQGTRLTVV.

This clone was counted once. The chain couples TRBV19 to TRBJ2-7; TRBD1 agrees at 8 bases. Germline loops: CDR1 LNHDA, CDR2 SQIVND (reference sequence). The CDR3 loop spans 16 amino acids. Trimming at V came to 3 bases and at J to 5 bases, leaving 12 bases not matched to a gene. CDR3 coding DNA: TGTGCCAGTAGTATGAAACCAGGGGGCGCTTTTGACGAGCAGTACTTC. The encoded protein is CASSMKPGGAFDEQYF.

This clone was picked up a small number of times. V usage is TRBV30 and J usage is TRBJ1-5, with D tentatively TRBD1 (6 bases). CDR3 size: 13 residues. The V end lost 4 bases, the J end lost 4 bases, and 11 bases lay between the germline ends. CDR1 is GTSNPN and CDR2 is SVGIG in the germline V gene (reference sequence). This CDR3 reads CAWKGDGNQPQHF. DNA for the CDR3: TGTGCCTGGAAGGGGGACGGGAATCAGCCCCAGCATTTT.

The J gene is TRBJ2-3, the V gene TRBV6-5; perhaps TRBD1 as D (7 bases). The CDR3 has 15 amino acids. Deletions cut 4 bases from V and 2 bases from J, with 13 bases between. Germline assignment: CDR1 MNHEY and CDR2 SVGAGI. The CDR3 DNA follows: TGTGCCAGCAGTTTGACAGGGAGGTACACAGATACGCAGTATTTT. Translated: CASSLTGRYTDTQYF.

This clone was recorded only once. The genes are TRBV6-1 and TRBJ1-4; no reliable D call. This CDR3 is 15 amino acids long. Trimming removed 0 bases at V and 4 bases at J, with 9 bases between. Germline V gene lookup returns CDR1 MNHNS and CDR2 SASEGT. The CDR3 loop is CASSEAPQYNEKLFF. Here the CDR3 DNA reads TGTGCCAGCAGTGAAGCGCCACAATATAATGAAAAACTGTTTTTT.

The V call is TRBV10-1, the J call TRBJ2-2, with D possibly being TRBD2 (5 bases). Germline V CDR1 and CDR2: WNHNN, SYGVQD (reference sequence). The V end was cut by 0 bases, the J end by 9 bases, with 11 bases between. This CDR3 comprises 14 residues. The CDR3 DNA is TGCGCCAGCAGTGAGTCGACTCGGAGGTGGGAGCTGTTTTTT. It is translated as CASSESTRRWELFF.

The CDR3 is CASSLAQNTDTQYF. For the CDR3, the DNA is TGTGCCAGCAGCTTGGCCCAGAACACAGATACGCAGTATTTT. The chain joins TRBV5-4 to TRBJ2-3; D is unclear. Germline V gene sequence: CDR1 SGHNT, CDR2 YYREEE (reference sequence). Trimming shortened V by 0 bases and J by 2 bases, and 7 bases separated the two germline ends. The CDR3 has 14 residues.

This chain uses TRBV7-2 with TRBJ1-5, with D hard to call. CDR3 size: 14 residues. Trimming stripped 3 bases from V and 3 bases from J, with 9 bases between. CDR1 is SGHTA and CDR2 is FQGNSA in the germline V gene. CDR3 protein: CASSLRADNQPQHF. As DNA, the CDR3 is TGTGCCAGCAGCTTGAGGGCAGACAATCAGCCCCAGCATTTT.

This sequence joins TRBV28 and TRBJ2-5, with TRBD1 matching 8 bases. Germline assignment: CDR1 MDHEN and CDR2 SYDVKM. The CDR3 has 15 residues. With V trimmed by 5 bases and J by 1 base, 6 bases remained unmatched. CDR3: CASSLIGQGQETQYF. The CDR3 DNA reads as TGTGCCAGCAGTCTCATTGGACAGGGCCAAGAGACCCAGTACTTC.

The chain couples TRBV5-1 to TRBJ2-5; 10 bases fit TRBD2. Germline V CDR1 and CDR2: SGHRS, YFSETQ. The CDR3 is 13 amino acids. V lost 4 bases to trimming and J lost 5 bases; unmatched junction nucleotides: 2. The DNA of the CDR3 is TGCGCCAGCAGCGTTAGCGGGGGGGAGACCCAGTACTTC. It translates to CASSVSGGETQYF.

The J gene is TRBJ1-3, the V gene TRBV29-1; maybe TRBD1 (6 bases). Trimming took off 7 bases at V and 2 bases at J, with 18 bases between the two ends. Looked up from germline, CDR1 is SQVTM and CDR2 is ANQGSEA. The CDR3 has 15 amino acids. The CDR3 sequence: CSAEDNRVTGNTIYF. CDR3 DNA sequence: TGCAGCGCCGAGGACAACAGGGTTACTGGAAACACCATATATTTT.